Below, 22 T cell receptor beta chains from the same sample are listed, as sequenced in a study of T cells after yellow fever vaccination. TCRdb reprocessed the 5' RACE reads via MiXCR and lists one record per CDR3 protein. Of roughly 300,000 distinct CDR3 sequences listed, about 7.8% were seen once; the top ten hold around 17%. This sample comprised PBMCs, obtained about 49 days after the first yellow fever vaccination. The source is a man younger than 35 who received the YFV17D yellow fever vaccine.

The chain has TRBV20-1 and TRBJ2-1; 8 bases align to TRBD2. This CDR3 spans 15 amino acids. The V and J ends lost 6 bases and 3 bases, in that order; junction bases with no gene match: 10. Germline V gene data show CDR1 as DFQATT and CDR2 as SNEGSKA (reference sequence). This chain's CDR3 is CSAPTGGIYYNEQFF. The CDR3 DNA follows: TGCAGTGCGCCTACGGGGGGGATTTACTACAATGAGCAGTTCTTC.

The chain joins TRBV7-2 to TRBJ2-1; D gene unclear. V lost 4 bases and J lost 0, with 7 bases in between. This CDR3 is 14 amino acids long. Germline V CDR1 and CDR2: SGHTA, FQGNSA. The DNA of the CDR3 is TGTGCCAGCAGCTCTGACGGCTCCTACAATGAGCAGTTCTTC. It is translated as CASSSDGSYNEQFF.

The genes are TRBV5-1 and TRBJ2-7; no definite D call. Germline assignment: CDR1 SGHRS and CDR2 YFSETQ. The CDR3 extends over 11 amino acids. V dropped 5 bases and J dropped 6 bases, with 9 bases sitting between them. DNA for the CDR3: TGCGCCAGCAGGGGGAAGACCGAGCAGTACGTC. Protein product: CASRGKTEQYV.

The rearrangement links TRBV4-3 to TRBJ1-1; D perhaps matches TRBD1 (5 bases). The CDR3 has 13 residues. Germline CDR1 and CDR2: LGHNA and YSLEER. Trimming took 1 base from V and 11 from J, leaving 14 bases between them. As DNA, the CDR3 is TGCGCCAGCAGCCAAGCGTTCAGGGATAGGGCTTTCTTT. Its translation: CASSQAFRDRAFF.

With respect to this clonotype: One junction end does not reproduce the germline sequence, and a read error may be involved. The rearrangement links TRBV5-1 to TRBJ2-7; TRBD2 aligns across 8 bases. From germline, CDR1 is SGHRS and CDR2 YFSETQ. The CDR3 is 15 amino acids. The CDR3, as DNA: TGCGCCAGCAGCCCTTTAGCGGGGAACTCCTACAAGCAGTACTTC. It translates to CASSPLAGNSYKQYF.

This clonotype was recorded a few times. This CDR3 is CASSPKGGSGANVLTF. Written as DNA, the CDR3 is TGCGCCAGCAGCCCCAAGGGCGGGTCTGGGGCCAACGTCCTGACTTTC. The chain is built from TRBV5-1 and TRBJ2-6, with D perhaps TRBD2 (5 bases). V gave up 4 bases and J gave up 1 base, with 12 bases separating them. Germline V lookup: CDR1 SGHRS, CDR2 YFSETQ. The length of the CDR3 is 16 residues.

The CDR3 region has the DNA TGTGCCAGCAGTGGCACGGGGTGGAGAGGCTACACCTTC. Encoded protein: CASSGTGWRGYTF. V is TRBV2 and J is TRBJ1-2; D not resolved. V was pared by 4 bases and J by 8 bases, with 14 bases between. This CDR3 has 13 amino acids. Germline V gene sequence: CDR1 SNHLY, CDR2 FYNNEI.

This clonotype was picked up a small number of times. The genes are TRBV11-2 and TRBJ2-5; no reliable D call. This CDR3 region has 17 residues. V was trimmed by 0 bases and J by 0 bases, leaving 14 bases between them. CDR1 and CDR2 from the germline V gene are SGHAT and FQNNGV. The CDR3 bases are TGTGCCAGCAGCTTAGATCCGACGACGCTGGACCAAGAGACCCAGTACTTC. Translating it yields CASSLDPTTLDQETQYF.

This clonotype came up a few times. The chain couples TRBV6-1 to TRBJ2-3; TRBD2 matches at 9 bases. CDR1 is MNHNS, CDR2 SASEGT, per germline. V shed 6 bases and J 2 bases; nucleotides not matched to a gene: 9. CDR3 length equals 16 residues. In DNA, the CDR3 is TGTGCCAGCAGCCCACCGACTAGCGGAGTCACAGATACGCAGTATTTT. This translates into CASSPPTSGVTDTQYF.

Only a few counts were recorded for this clonotype. The chain combines TRBV7-9 with TRBJ2-7; a possible D gene is TRBD1 (5 bases). Trimming shortened V by 5 bases and J by 6 bases, and 20 bases separated the two germline ends. The CDR3 has 15 amino acids. CDR1 SEHNR and CDR2 FQNEAQ come from the germline V gene (reference sequence). For the CDR3, the DNA is TGTGCCAGCAGCCCGAAAGGAGTCTTCCAGGGCGAGCAGTACTTC. It yields the protein CASSPKGVFQGEQYF.

This clonotype was counted a few times. V gene TRBV7-9 combines with J gene TRBJ1-2; the D gene is possibly TRBD1 (6 bases). Germline-derived CDR1 and CDR2 are SEHNR and FQNEAQ (reference sequence). The CDR3 covers 14 residues. Trimming shortened V by 1 base and J by 8 bases, and 14 bases separated the two germline ends. DNA for the CDR3: TGTGCCAGCAGCTTAGACGGGGGGCATGGAGGCTACACCTTC. Amino acid sequence: CASSLDGGHGGYTF.

DNA of the CDR3: TGCGCCAGCAGCTCTGGACAGGGCCCTTATGGCTACACCTTC. Translation gives CASSSGQGPYGYTF. The genes are TRBV5-1 and TRBJ1-2; 8 bases agree with TRBD1. V shed 3 bases, J shed 5 bases, and the junction held 6 bases outside the gene matches. This CDR3 is built from 14 residues. Germline assignment: CDR1 SGHRS and CDR2 YFSETQ.

The chain couples TRBV6-5 to TRBJ2-3; 13 bases are a match to TRBD2. The CDR3 extends over 16 amino acids. Germline V gene data show CDR1 as MNHEY and CDR2 as SVGAGI. J lost 4 bases, V lost 2 bases, and 3 bases had no gene match. This CDR3 is CASSYPGTSGADTQYF. CDR3 DNA: TGTGCCAGCAGTTACCCAGGGACTAGCGGGGCAGATACGCAGTATTTT.

This clonotype was found a few times. The V and J genes are TRBV20-1 and TRBJ2-7, with D hard to call. Germline assignment: CDR1 DFQATT and CDR2 SNEGSKA (reference sequence). The CDR3 loop spans 14 amino acids. V was clipped by 5 bases and J by 1 base, with 15 bases between them. CDR3 sequence (DNA): TGCAGTGCTCAACTCCTTACTGGATCCTACGAGCAGTACGTC. It is translated as CSAQLLTGSYEQYV.

The sample holds a few counts of this clonotype. The V gene is TRBV29-1, the J gene TRBJ2-5; TRBD1 is a possible D gene (5 bases). Germline V gene sequence: CDR1 SQVTM, CDR2 ANQGSEA. The CDR3 totals 16 residues. V was shortened by 0 bases and J by 1 base, with 15 bases between the two germline ends. In DNA, the CDR3 is TGCAGCGTTGAAGATCTCGGTCATGGGGCCCAAGAGACCCAGTACTTC. Amino acid sequence: CSVEDLGHGAQETQYF.

This clonotype was observed a handful of times. In DNA, the CDR3 is TGTGCCAGCAGCTTAGCTGGGCCCTACGAGCAGTACTTC. Translated, it gives CASSLAGPYEQYF. The rearrangement uses TRBV11-1 and TRBJ2-7; D is unresolved. The CDR3 is 13 amino acids. V lost 0 bases, J lost 2 bases, and 5 bases lay in between. Germline V gene sequence: CDR1 SGHAT, CDR2 FQDESV (reference sequence).

V and J are TRBV12-3 or TRBV12-4 and TRBJ1-2, with 7 bases matching TRBD1. Unmatched junction bases numbered 3, after V lost 4 bases and J lost 7 bases. The CDR3 covers 12 residues. For the CDR3, the DNA is TGTGCCAGCAGTTCACAGGGGCTTGGCTACACCTTC. It codes for CASSSQGLGYTF.

This chain connects TRBV11-1 to TRBJ2-3; weak D call: TRBD1 (6 bases). V lost 5 bases and J lost 4, with 16 bases in between. The CDR3 consists of 15 residues. CDR1 SGHAT and CDR2 FQDESV come from the germline V gene (reference sequence). CDR3 residues: CASSRDMVPADTQYF. Here the CDR3 DNA reads TGTGCCAGCAGCCGGGACATGGTACCCGCAGATACGCAGTATTTT.

This clonotype showed up many times. This chain links TRBV6-6 with TRBJ2-3; 9 positions match TRBD2. With V trimmed by 4 bases and J by 12 bases, 5 bases remained unmatched. The germline gives CDR1 MNHNY, CDR2 SVGAGI (reference sequence). CDR3 size: 12 residues. The CDR3 is CASSSPGLAQYF. The DNA for the CDR3 is TGTGCCAGCAGTTCCCCGGGACTAGCTCAGTATTTT.

V gene TRBV29-1 combines with J gene TRBJ2-6; D gene unclear. Germline V gene lookup returns CDR1 SQVTM and CDR2 ANQGSEA. The V and J ends lost 5 bases and 8 bases respectively, with 7 bases between them. This CDR3 has 11 residues. CDR3 loop: CSVLFTNVLTF. The CDR3 DNA reads as TGCAGCGTTTTGTTTACCAACGTCCTGACTTTC.

In its sample, this clonotype was seen many times. The CDR3 nucleotides read TGTGCCACCAGTGATTCCGGGACCGATCACAATGAGCAGTTCTTC. As protein: CATSDSGTDHNEQFF. The chain has TRBV24-1 and TRBJ2-1; the D gene could be TRBD1 or TRBD2 (5 bases each). The CDR3 is 15 amino acids. Germline lookup yields CDR1 KGHDR and CDR2 SFDVKD. V was cut by 2 bases and J by 5 bases, with 12 bases left in between.

The rearrangement uses TRBV20-1 and TRBJ1-5; D is undetermined. The germline V and J ends were trimmed by 0 bases and 3 bases, with 18 bases remaining between them. The CDR3 has 17 amino acids. The germline CDR1 and CDR2 sequences are DFQATT and SNEGSKA (reference sequence). The CDR3 DNA sequence: TGCAGTGCTAGAGATGGAGGCAGGTCCTTTAACAATCAGCCCCAGCATTTT. Its protein is CSARDGGRSFNNQPQHF.